The sequence of this T cell receptor beta chain was determined in a study of cytomegalovirus exposure and HLA in healthy donors. Across the study: The 130 or so validation repertoires used a platform that matched the one used for the roughly 700 first-cohort repertoires, as a later analysis reported. Study-wide findings and caveats: Rarity held for most TCR sequences, but there were some public TCRs that occurred in many donors. The study designated 150 to 200 TCR beta chains cytomegalovirus-associated.

Produced via immunoSEQ multiplex PCR; TCRdb's table is partial and in-frame only. The table has under 100,000 clones, approximately 95% seen once. Turning to this clone: Antigen unknown.

The donors belonged to the roughly 120-subject validation cohort, separate from the roughly 710-subject first cohort. The CDR3 consists of 15 residues. The germline V gene has CDR1 SGHAT and CDR2 FQNNGV. V trimming: 3 bases; J trimming: 5 bases; junction bases outside the gene matches: 6. The TCR originated in a woman younger than 30 in good health and CMV-seronegative. The chain uses TRBV11-2 and TRBJ2-2, with 7 bases that match TRBD2. Sequenced input: PBMCs. DNA of the CDR3: TGTGCCAGCAGCTTGGAGTGGGAGGGAACCGGGGAGCTGTTTTTT. Its protein product is CASSLEWEGTGELFF.